The T cell receptor (beta chain) described here comes from a study of T cells in Graves' hyperthyroidism and ophthalmopathy. Study details: It was at initial diagnosis, before any treatment, that peripheral blood was collected. General study points: Peripheral blood also featured most of the thyroid clonotypes expanded above 0.001. Ophthalmopathy and stable hyperthyroidism were told apart by a 13 V-J model.

TCR beta CDR3 regions were amplified from RNA. HTBI primers were used for first-round RT-PCR of the TCR CDR3. In TCRdb, the multiplex PCR reads were re-called with MiXCR into one record per CDR3 protein. The table lists about 500,000 distinct CDR3 sequences, 17% of them singletons, with approximately 15% in the top ten. Not enrolled were patients with uncontrolled infection, other autoimmune disease, pregnancy or lactation. This clonotype was seen many times. Its target is not known. Sequencing was done on a sample of blood. This clonotype originated in a woman under 30 with Graves' ophthalmopathy.

The CDR3 reads CASSPTGDTQYF. The CDR3 coding sequence is TGTGCCAGCTCGCCCACAGGAGATACGCAGTATTTT. The chain is built from TRBV18 and TRBJ2-3; tentative D call: TRBD1 (5 bases). This CDR3 has 12 amino acids. CDR1 is KGHSH and CDR2 is LQKENI in the germline V gene. V was shortened by 6 bases and J by 5 bases, with 9 bases between the two germline ends.